This T cell receptor beta chain was observed in a study of CD8+ T cells in alopecia areata. Overall study context: Patients in the treated group were given tofacitinib by mouth, 5 to 10 mg twice a day.

Treatment defined: oral pan-JAK inhibitor, 5-10 mg twice daily. The researchers isolated CD4+ and CD8+ T cells from PBMCs by sorting. V lost 8 bases, J lost 2 bases, and 16 bases lay in between. Germline values: CDR1 MNHEY, CDR2 SMNVEV (reference sequence). There are 14 residues in the CDR3. Sequencing templates came from extracted RNA that was reverse transcribed into cDNA. TCRdb keeps only in-frame clones here, not all; method: immunoSEQ multiplex PCR. The sample consists of over 150,000 clones, 58% of them appearing once. The sample was CD4+ T cells sorted from blood, taken at week 24, from a patient treated with tofacitinib. The receptor comes from a human donor with alopecia areata. The chain links TRBV27 to TRBJ2-7; D remains unclear. CDR3 DNA sequence: TGTGCCAGCGGAGTGGGAAGTCTGCCCTACGAGCAGTACTTC. It translates to CASGVGSLPYEQYF.